This T cell receptor beta chain was captured by sequencing in a study of shared clonotypes between healthy human individuals. Findings and caveats of the study: An anticipated effect of sequencing depth on clonotype sharing among donors was recognized.

Division of CD4+ cells produced a CD45RA+ naive subset and a CD45RA-negative memory subset. V lost 7 bases, J lost 2 bases, and 6 bases lay in between. Germline V CDR1 and CDR2: SQVTM, ANQGSEA. The CDR3 is made up of 11 amino acids. The deep-level immunoSEQ assay was used. The repertoire was sequenced with immunoSEQ multiplex PCR; TCRdb's copy has only in-frame clones and lacks some. The table records 1.4 million to 1.5 million clones, 96% of them present only once. A word on this clone: Its antigen remains unknown.

This rearrangement joins TRBV29-1 to TRBJ2-1, with a weak D call TRBD2 (5 bases). This TCR came from a man aged 30 to 45 in good health. Sequencing was performed on naive CD4+ T cells sorted from blood. Subset noted: CD45RA+ positively selected. The CDR3 loop is CSGRAYNEQFF. The CDR3, as DNA: TGCAGCGGGCGGGCCTACAATGAGCAGTTCTTC.